This T cell receptor beta chain was identified in a study of CD8 T cells in Susac syndrome. Findings and limits, study-wide: The study conceded that relatively few individuals underwent its TCR sequencing and HLA analysis.

The RNA input was roughly 0.45 to 1 ug, and it was reverse transcribed with random hexamers. TCRdb reprocessed the immunoSEQ multiplex PCR reads with MiXCR, giving one entry per CDR3 protein. The sample has 170,000 or so distinct CDR3 sequences, approximately 94% seen once; the top ten hold around 0.12%. CDR1 is SQVTM and CDR2 is ANQGSEA in the germline V gene. The CDR3 is 11 amino acids. Trimming removed 7 bases at V and 10 bases at J, with 14 bases between. In regard to this clonotype: Antigen unknown.

V usage is TRBV29-1 and J usage is TRBJ2-1; no definite D call. Specimen: CD4+ T cells from PBMCs. The sequence came from a human donor with Susac syndrome. CDR3 sequence reads: CSARPPGEQFF. The CDR3 bases are TGCAGCGCCAGACCCCCCGGGGAGCAGTTCTTC.